The rows below give T cell receptor beta chains drawn from one sample of a study of CD8 T cells in Susac syndrome. TCRdb recomputed calls from the immunoSEQ multiplex PCR reads with MiXCR, one row per CDR3 protein. The sample includes 350,000 to 550,000 distinct CDR3 sequences, more than 70% of them seen just once. The sequenced sample consisted of CD8+ T cells from PBMCs. Every receptor here comes from a human donor with multiple sclerosis. CDR3s include the opening cysteine and the closing phenylalanine or tryptophan. A D gene is named only where the DNA matches it firmly. Part of the rows lack a size; the others show once, few, many or a class for expanded clones.

TRBV4-2	18	-	TRBJ1-3	-	TGTGCCAGCAGCCAAGGACCCAAGGACGGAGACTCTGGAAACACCATATATTTT	CASSQGPKDGDSGNTIYF
TRBV14	15	TRBD1	TRBJ2-1	-	TGTGCCAGCAGCCATCGACAGGGATTCTACAATGAGCAGTTCTTC	CASSHRQGFYNEQFF
TRBV5-5	17	-	TRBJ1-5	-	TGTGCCAGCAGCTTGGACACCGAACTTTATAGCAATCAGCCCCAGCATTTT	CASSLDTELYSNQPQHF
TRBV5-5	15	TRBD2	TRBJ2-5	few	TGTGCCAGCAGCTTGGGGACTAGCGGGGGAGAGACCCAGTACTTC	CASSLGTSGGETQYF
TRBV3-1	17	TRBD1	TRBJ2-7	-	TGTGCCAGCAGCCAGCTTTTCCCGGGACAGGGGTACGACGAGCAGTACTTC	CASSQLFPGQGYDEQYF
TRBV7-9	14	-	TRBJ2-7	-	TGTGCCAGCAGCTTAGAATGGCCCGGGAACGAGCAGTACTTC	CASSLEWPGNEQYF
TRBV5-1	13	-	TRBJ2-2	-	TGCGCCAGCAGCCCATATGAGGCCGGGGAGCTGTTTTTT	CASSPYEAGELFF
TRBV12-3/TRBV12-4	14	TRBD1	TRBJ2-7	-	TGTGCCAGCAGTTTGACAGGGTCGGGTTACGAGCAGTACTTC	CASSLTGSGYEQYF
TRBV6-1	13	-	TRBJ1-2	few	TGTGCCAGCCCAGCCCCCGAGGCCTATGGCTACACCTTC	CASPAPEAYGYTF
TRBV12-3/TRBV12-4	13	-	TRBJ1-2	-	TGTGCCAGCACCCCGTTGGGGGTGGATGGCTACACCTTC	CASTPLGVDGYTF
TRBV6-1	17	TRBD1	TRBJ1-4	-	TGTGCCAGCAGTCATTCTAGCACGACAGGGGGCAAGTGGAAACTGTTTTTT	CASSHSSTTGGKWKLFF
TRBV27	14	TRBD1	TRBJ1-5	-	TGTGCCACCCAGGGGGGAGGGAGGGATCAGCCCCAGCATTTT	CATQGGGRDQPQHF
TRBV18	16	TRBD2	TRBJ2-1	-	TGTGCCAGCTCGCCGCCGACTAGCGGAATTTTCAATGAGCAGTTCTTC	CASSPPTSGIFNEQFF
TRBV27	14	-	TRBJ2-7	few	TGTGCCAGCAGGGGAGAGCATTTCTCCTACGAGCAGTACTTC	CASRGEHFSYEQYF
TRBV11-2	14	TRBD2	TRBJ2-3	few	TGTGCCAGCAGCTTCCTAGCGGGTACAGATACGCAGTATTTT	CASSFLAGTDTQYF
TRBV20-1	18	-	TRBJ2-2	-	TGCAGTGCTATTCCTCTTTTTCGGGGCCCGGAGGTTACCGGGGAGCTGTTTTTT	CSAIPLFRGPEVTGELFF
TRBV29-1	13	TRBD2	TRBJ2-7	-	TGCAGCGCCATTAGCGGGAGGGCGTCCGAGCAGTACTTC	CSAISGRASEQYF
TRBV13	15	TRBD2	TRBJ2-2	-	TGTGCCAGCAGCTTACTAGCGGGGGTCACCGGGGAGCTGTTTTTT	CASSLLAGVTGELFF
TRBV27	14	-	TRBJ2-7	few	TGTGCCAGCAGTTTAAGGGGGAGTCTTTACGAGCAGTACTTC	CASSLRGSLYEQYF
TRBV28	16	-	TRBJ1-1	-	TGTGCCAGCAGCAGGTCGGGGTACAGGGCAAACACTGAAGCTTTCTTT	CASSRSGYRANTEAFF
TRBV5-6	20	TRBD2	TRBJ2-7	-	TGTGCCAGCAGCTTAGAGAGACCGGGACTAGCGGGATTTAAAGCCTACGAGCAGTACTTC	CASSLERPGLAGFKAYEQYF
TRBV6-2/TRBV6-3	18	-	TRBJ2-3	-	TGTGCCAGCAGTTACGAATTGTCTTTGGGACTGTTGATTGGTACGCAGTATTTT	CASSYELSLGLLIGTQYF
TRBV20-1	16	TRBD2	TRBJ2-3	-	TGCAGTGCTAGAGAACTAGCGGGAGCCCCCACAGATACGCAGTATTTT	CSARELAGAPTDTQYF
TRBV29-1	15	-	TRBJ2-7	-	TGCAGCGTTGTAGGGGAACAGGGATTTCCCTACGAGCAGTACTTC	CSVVGEQGFPYEQYF
TRBV6-4	14	-	TRBJ1-1	-	TGTGCCAGCAGTGACTATATCAGGGGCACTGAAGCTTTCTTT	CASSDYIRGTEAFF
TRBV27	12	-	TRBJ2-1	-	TGTGCCAGCAGTCCCAAATACAATGAGCAGTTCTTC	CASSPKYNEQFF
TRBV7-9	13	TRBD1	TRBJ2-7	-	TGTGCCACGCAGGCCGGGACAGCCTACGAGCAGTACTTC	CATQAGTAYEQYF
TRBV19	15	-	TRBJ2-7	-	TGTGCCAGTAGTGCCGCACAGGGCCCGGGGTACGAGCAGTACTTC	CASSAAQGPGYEQYF
TRBV5-1	15	-	TRBJ1-1	-	TGCGCCAGCAGCTTCGATCCAGGGCTAGGCACTGAAGCTTTCTTT	CASSFDPGLGTEAFF
TRBV3-1	14	-	TRBJ2-7	-	TGTGCCAGCAGCTTCACCCGGGACTCATACGAGCAGTACTTC	CASSFTRDSYEQYF
TRBV6-5	14	-	TRBJ2-7	-	TGTGCCAGCAGTTACGCCCCACGGGTGTTGGAGCAGTACTTC	CASSYAPRVLEQYF
TRBV29-1	16	-	TRBJ2-1	-	TGCAGCGTTGAAGATCTTGCGAGTGACTCCTACAATGAGCAGTTCTTC	CSVEDLASDSYNEQFF
TRBV30	13	-	TRBJ2-7	once	TGTGCCTGGAGTGGACAGGGAGGGGAAGAGCAGTACTTC	CAWSGQGGEEQYF
TRBV20-1	12	-	TRBJ1-2	-	TGCAGTGCTAGGGTCGCGGGGGGAGGCTACACCTTC	CSARVAGGGYTF
TRBV12-3/TRBV12-4	16	-	TRBJ2-7	-	TGTGCCAGCAGTTTAGGGGGAGGCAGCCTCTCCTACGAGCAGTACTTC	CASSLGGGSLSYEQYF
TRBV3-1	14	TRBD1	TRBJ1-5	few	TGTGCCAGCAGCCGGACAGGTCCCAATCAGCCCCAGCATTTT	CASSRTGPNQPQHF
TRBV29-1	13	-	TRBJ1-1	-	TGCAGCGTTGAAAACCCGTTGAACACTGAAGCTTTCTTT	CSVENPLNTEAFF
TRBV4-1	16	-	TRBJ1-4	-	TGCGCCAGCAGCCAAGATATAGTCGCAACTAATGAAAAACTGTTTTTT	CASSQDIVATNEKLFF
TRBV10-2	13	TRBD1	TRBJ1-5	once	TGCGCCAGCAGGGACAGGAATGATCAGCCCCAGCATTTT	CASRDRNDQPQHF
TRBV12-3/TRBV12-4	17	TRBD1	TRBJ1-5	-	TGTGCCAGCAGCTACCACAGGGGGAACTATAGCAATCAGCCCCAGCATTTT	CASSYHRGNYSNQPQHF
TRBV30	14	-	TRBJ1-1	-	TGTGCCTGGAGGGTCCTAGGGGAGTTTGAGGAAGCTTTCTTT	CAWRVLGEFEEAFF
TRBV5-8	13	-	TRBJ1-2	-	TGTGCCAGCAGCTTGAACAGATACTATGGCTACACCTTC	CASSLNRYYGYTF
TRBV18	13	-	TRBJ1-2	once	TGTGCCAGCTCACCTCTGGGATTCTATGGCTACACCTTC	CASSPLGFYGYTF
TRBV10-1	12	-	TRBJ2-1	-	TGCGCCAGCAGTTACGGACAGACTGAGCAGTTCTTC	CASSYGQTEQFF
TRBV15	16	TRBD1	TRBJ1-4	-	TGTGCCACCAGCAACCCGCAGGGGGCGGGAGACGAAAAACTGTTTTTT	CATSNPQGAGDEKLFF
TRBV7-9	12	TRBD2	TRBJ2-1	-	TGTGCCAGCAGATCTCTTAGCGGGCAGCAGTTCTTC	CASRSLSGQQFF
TRBV30	13	-	TRBJ2-3	-	TGTGCTACTTCGACTATCAACACAGATACGCAGTATTTT	CATSTINTDTQYF
TRBV29-1	14	TRBD1	TRBJ2-2	-	TGCAGCGTTGTGGGACAGGGGGTTCCCGGGGAGCTGTTTTTT	CSVVGQGVPGELFF